This T cell receptor (beta chain) was found in a study of spatial heterogeneity in lung cancer. Study findings and constraints: Expanded intratumoral alpha and beta TCR counts tracked tumor mutation counts.

Germline CDR1 is SGHKS and CDR2 is YYEKEE (reference sequence). This CDR3 comprises 12 residues. The trim removed 7 bases at V and 0 bases at J, leaving 1 base unmatched. As to time point: sample taken at primary tumor resection. The sequenced material consisted of unsorted whole RNA from tumor, nontumor lung or frozen PBMC. A note on this clonotype: The antigen remains unidentified.

TCRdb re-derived calls from the 5' RACE reads in MiXCR, one entry per CDR3 protein. The table lists roughly 19,000 distinct CDR3 sequences, approximately 5% of them singletons. The sequencing here drew on lung tumor tissue, taken at surgery. The rearrangement links TRBV5-5 to TRBJ2-7; TRBD1 agrees at 7 bases. The clonotype originates from a female donor with early-stage non-small cell lung cancer. The CDR3 nucleotides are TGTGCCAGCGGACAGGTCTCCTACGAGCAGTACTTC. It encodes CASGQVSYEQYF.